This T cell receptor beta chain was captured by sequencing in a study of blood T cell repertoires in COVID-19. Overall study context: Whether acute or convalescent, the COVID-19 samples came from the United States, Italy and Spain. T cells, B-cell-depleted T cells, or PBMCs supplied cDNA or gDNA.

Original data processing: Reference gene primers were amplified, and this amplification served to estimate nucleated cell counts. Method: immunoSEQ multiplex PCR; TCRdb's copy keeps in-frame clones and lacks some. The DNA was the basis for D and trimming; V, J and clone size are from that table. The sample yields 200,000 to 250,000 clones, almost 90% seen once. V lost 1 base and J lost 0; bases outside the gene matches: 2. Per the germline V gene, CDR1 is LGHNA and CDR2 is YNFKEQ. This CDR3 spans 16 amino acids. V gene TRBV4-2 combines with J gene TRBJ2-7; TRBD2 aligns across 11 bases. The TCR sequence derives from an older woman with acute or convalescent COVID-19. Sequencing used peripheral blood. DNA of the CDR3: TGTGCCAGCAGCCAAGGACTAGCGGGACTCTCCTACGAGCAGTACTTC. As protein: CASSQGLAGLSYEQYF.